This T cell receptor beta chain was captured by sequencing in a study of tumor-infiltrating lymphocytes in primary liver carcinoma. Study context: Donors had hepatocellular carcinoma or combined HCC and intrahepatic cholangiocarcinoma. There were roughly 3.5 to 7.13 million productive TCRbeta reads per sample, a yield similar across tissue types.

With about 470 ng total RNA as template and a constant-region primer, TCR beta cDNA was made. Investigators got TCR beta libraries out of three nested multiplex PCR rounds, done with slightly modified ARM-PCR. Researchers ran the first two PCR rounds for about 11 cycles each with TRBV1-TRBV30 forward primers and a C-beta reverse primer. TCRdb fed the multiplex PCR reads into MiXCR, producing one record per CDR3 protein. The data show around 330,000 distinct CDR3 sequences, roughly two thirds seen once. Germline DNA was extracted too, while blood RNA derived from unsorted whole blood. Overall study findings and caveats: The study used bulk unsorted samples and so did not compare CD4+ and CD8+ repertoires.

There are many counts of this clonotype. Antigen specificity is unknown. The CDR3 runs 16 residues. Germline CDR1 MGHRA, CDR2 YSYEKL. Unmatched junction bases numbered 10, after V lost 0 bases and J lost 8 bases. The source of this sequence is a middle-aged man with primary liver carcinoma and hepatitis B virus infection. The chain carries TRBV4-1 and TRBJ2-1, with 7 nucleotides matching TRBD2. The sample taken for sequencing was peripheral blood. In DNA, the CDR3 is TGCGCCAGCAGCCAAGATGGCGGGAGAGTGTTAGATGAGCAGTTCTTC. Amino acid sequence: CASSQDGGRVLDEQFF.